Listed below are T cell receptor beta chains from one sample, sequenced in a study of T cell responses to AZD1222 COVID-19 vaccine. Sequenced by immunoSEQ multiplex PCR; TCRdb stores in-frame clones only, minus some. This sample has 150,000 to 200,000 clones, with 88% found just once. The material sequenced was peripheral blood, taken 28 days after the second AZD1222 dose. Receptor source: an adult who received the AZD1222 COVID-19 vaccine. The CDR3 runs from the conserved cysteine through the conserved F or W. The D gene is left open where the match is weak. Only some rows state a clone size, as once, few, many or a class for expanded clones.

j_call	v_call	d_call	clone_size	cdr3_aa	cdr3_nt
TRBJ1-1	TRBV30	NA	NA	CAWYDDREAFF	TGTGCCTGGTACGATGACAGGGAAGCTTTCTTT
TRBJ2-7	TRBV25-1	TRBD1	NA	CASSDTTGGEAYEQYF	TGTGCCAGCAGTGACACGACAGGGGGGGAAGCCTACGAGCAGTACTTC
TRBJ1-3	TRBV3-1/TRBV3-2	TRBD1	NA	CASSLIQGAPGNTIYF	TGTGCCAGCAGCTTAATACAGGGGGCGCCCGGAAACACCATATATTTT
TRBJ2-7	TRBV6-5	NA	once	CASSYTRDPRTAGQYF	TGTGCCAGCAGTTATACCCGAGATCCCCGGACAGCCGGACAGTACTTC
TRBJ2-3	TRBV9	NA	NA	CASSETDTQYF	TGTGCCAGCAGCGAAACAGATACGCAGTATTTT
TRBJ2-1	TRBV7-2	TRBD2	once	CASSLGTRNEQFF	TGTGCCAGCAGCTTAGGGACTAGAAATGAGCAGTTCTTC
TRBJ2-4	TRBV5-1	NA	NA	CASSPRQFPTDIQYF	TGCGCCAGCAGCCCCCGACAGTTCCCAACGGACATTCAGTACTTC
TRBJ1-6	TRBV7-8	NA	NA	CASSLVLGNSPLHF	TGTGCCAGCAGCTTAGTACTAGGGAATTCACCCCTCCACTTT
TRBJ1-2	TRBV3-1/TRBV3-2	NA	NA	CASSPRTTHYGYTF	TGTGCCAGCAGCCCAAGGACAACCCACTATGGCTACACCTTC
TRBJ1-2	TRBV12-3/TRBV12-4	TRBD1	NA	CASTGQGAIGYTF	TGTGCCAGTACGGGACAGGGGGCAATTGGCTACACCTTC
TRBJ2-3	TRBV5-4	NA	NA	CASSIGPVDTQYF	TGTGCCAGCAGCATAGGCCCGGTAGATACGCAGTATTTT
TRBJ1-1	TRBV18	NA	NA	CASSPREMNTEAFF	TGTGCCAGCTCACCCCGGGAAATGAACACTGAAGCTTTCTTT
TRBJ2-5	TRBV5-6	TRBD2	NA	CASSSWTRRETQYF	TGTGCCAGCAGCTCGTGGACTAGGCGGGAGACCCAGTACTTC
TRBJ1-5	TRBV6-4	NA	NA	CASSDEIGNQPQHF	TGTGCCAGCAGTGACGAGATCGGCAATCAGCCCCAGCATTTT
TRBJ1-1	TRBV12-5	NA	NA	CASGSSGRTEAFF	TGTGCTAGTGGCTCTTCAGGGCGAACTGAAGCTTTCTTT
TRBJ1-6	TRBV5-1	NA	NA	CASSLEAGNSPLHF	TGCGCCAGCAGCTTGGAGGCAGGTAATTCACCCCTCCACTTT
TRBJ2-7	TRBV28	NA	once	CASGVQYEQYF	TGTGCCAGCGGAGTTCAGTACGAGCAGTACTTC
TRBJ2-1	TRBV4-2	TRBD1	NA	CASSQGTGTGARNEQFF	TGTGCCAGCAGCCAAGGAACCGGGACAGGGGCCCGCAATGAGCAGTTCTTC
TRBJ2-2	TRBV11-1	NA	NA	CASRIAGELFF	TGTGCCAGCAGAATTGCCGGGGAGCTGTTTTTT
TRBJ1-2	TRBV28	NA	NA	CASSFRRTTYGYTF	TGTGCCAGCAGTTTCAGGCGGACGACCTATGGCTACACCTTC
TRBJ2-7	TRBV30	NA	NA	CAWRGVSYYEQYF	TGTGCCTGGAGGGGTGTAAGTTACTACGAGCAGTACTTC
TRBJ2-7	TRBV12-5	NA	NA	CASGSGDHEQYF	TGTGCTAGTGGTTCGGGGGACCACGAGCAGTACTTC
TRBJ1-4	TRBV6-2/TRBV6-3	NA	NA	CASSYRDKPTNEKLFF	TGTGCCAGCAGTTACCGGGACAAACCAACTAATGAAAAACTGTTTTTT
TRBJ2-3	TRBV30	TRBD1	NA	CAWSATGVSLTDTQYF	TGTGCCTGGAGTGCGACAGGGGTCTCCCTCACAGATACGCAGTATTTT
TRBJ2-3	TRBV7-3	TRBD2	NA	CASSLTFRGLAGTDTQYF	TGTGCCAGCAGCTTAACTTTTCGGGGACTAGCGGGCACAGATACGCAGTATTTT
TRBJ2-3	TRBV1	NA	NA	CTSSQVWLGQSTDTQYF	TGCACCAGCAGCCAGGTCTGGCTAGGACAGAGCACAGATACGCAGTATTTT
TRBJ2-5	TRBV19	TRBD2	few	CASSMSSGPRETQYF	TGTGCCAGTAGTATGAGTAGCGGGCCCAGGGAGACCCAGTACTTC
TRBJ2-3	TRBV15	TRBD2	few	CATSINSGGLGDTQYF	TGTGCCACCAGCATAAATAGCGGGGGGCTAGGAGATACGCAGTATTTT
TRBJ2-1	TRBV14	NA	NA	CASSLRNPYNEQFF	TGTGCCAGCAGCCTCCGAAACCCCTACAATGAGCAGTTCTTC
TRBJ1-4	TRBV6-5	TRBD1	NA	CASSSPAPGTGGKLFF	TGTGCCAGCAGTTCCCCCGCGCCCGGGACAGGGGGAAAACTGTTTTTT
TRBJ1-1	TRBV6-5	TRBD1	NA	CASSREGALNTEAFF	TGTGCCAGCAGCCGAGAGGGGGCCTTGAACACTGAAGCTTTCTTT
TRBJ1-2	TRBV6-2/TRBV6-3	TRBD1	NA	CASSRTGNYGYTF	TGTGCCAGCAGCAGGACAGGGAACTATGGCTACACCTTC
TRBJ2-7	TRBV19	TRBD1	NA	CASSIRDRPYEQYF	TGTGCCAGTAGTATAAGGGACAGACCCTACGAGCAGTACTTC
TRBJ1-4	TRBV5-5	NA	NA	CASSLALGLPVEKLFF	TGTGCCAGCAGCTTGGCCTTAGGCCTACCGGTGGAAAAACTGTTTTTT
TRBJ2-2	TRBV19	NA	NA	CASSIFGRVRTGELFF	TGTGCCAGTAGTATCTTCGGCAGGGTTAGGACCGGGGAGCTGTTTTTT
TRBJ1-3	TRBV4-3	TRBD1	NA	CASSQGQGTGNTIYF	TGCGCCAGCAGCCAAGGACAGGGGACTGGAAACACCATATATTTT
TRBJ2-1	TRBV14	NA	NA	CASSQARVSHLFF	TGTGCCAGCAGCCAAGCCAGGGTCTCTCACCTGTTCTTC
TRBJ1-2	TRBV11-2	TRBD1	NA	CASSPPGQGYGYTF	TGTGCCAGCAGCCCCCCGGGACAGGGCTATGGCTACACCTTC
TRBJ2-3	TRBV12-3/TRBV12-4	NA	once	CASRGRGTDTQYF	TGTGCCAGCAGGGGCCGAGGTACAGATACGCAGTATTTT
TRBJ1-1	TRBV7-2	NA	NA	CASSSYRTVAEAFF	TGTGCCAGCAGCTCTTATCGGACAGTTGCTGAAGCTTTCTTT
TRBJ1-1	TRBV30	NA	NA	CAWRRVHTEAFF	TGTGCCTGGAGGAGGGTTCACACTGAAGCTTTCTTT
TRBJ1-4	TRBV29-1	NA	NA	CSAGIGPSEKLFF	TGCAGCGCCGGAATAGGTCCGTCTGAAAAACTGTTTTTT